These 20 T cell receptor beta chains came from one sample sequenced in a study of T cells in Graves' hyperthyroidism and ophthalmopathy. RNA transcripts were the template for amplifying TCR beta CDR3 regions. The primer set for the first-round RT-PCR of the TCR CDR3 was HTBI. TCRdb ran MiXCR on the multiplex PCR reads and lists one entry per CDR3 protein. Altogether almost 600,000 distinct CDR3 sequences are present, around 45% being singletons, with the ten largest covering around 8%. Material: peripheral blood or thyroid tissue (not recorded which). These receptors were collected from a woman aged 18-29 years with Graves' hyperthyroidism.

The sample holds many counts of this clonotype. V usage is TRBV9 and J usage is TRBJ1-2, with D possibly matching TRBD1 (5 bases). CDR3 length equals 13 residues. Trimming pared 1 base from V and 3 bases from J, leaving 7 bases between. Looked up from germline, CDR1 is SGDLS and CDR2 is YYNGEE. The CDR3 DNA reads TGTGCCAGCAGCGTACCAGGGCACTATGGCTACACCTTC. It translates to CASSVPGHYGYTF.

V is TRBV7-9 and J is TRBJ2-7; a weak D match, TRBD1 (6 bases). Trimming removed 2 bases at V and 2 bases at J, with 10 bases between. Germline V lookup: CDR1 SEHNR, CDR2 FQNEAQ (reference sequence). The CDR3 spans 14 residues. The CDR3 nucleotides are TGTGCCAGCAGCTTACAGGGGAACACCTACGAGCAGTACTTC. This codes for CASSLQGNTYEQYF.

This clonotype was found a few times. This sequence joins TRBV6-5 and TRBJ1-1; D remains ambiguous. V was clipped by 2 bases and J by 6 bases, with 10 bases between them. CDR1 is MNHEY and CDR2 is SVGAGI in the germline V gene. The CDR3 length is 13 residues. The CDR3 DNA reads TGTGCCAGCAGTTACAAAGGAGGGTCTGAAGCTTTCTTT. Translated: CASSYKGGSEAFF.

The gene calls are TRBV4-2 and TRBJ1-5; D gene uncertain. The V and J ends lost 4 bases and 13 bases respectively, with 23 bases between them. Germline assignment: CDR1 LGHNA and CDR2 YNFKEQ. The CDR3 is 15 amino acids. The CDR3 region is CASSPRTSGIQEQHF. DNA of the CDR3: TGTGCCAGCAGCCCAAGGACTAGCGGGATCCAGGAGCAGCATTTT.

The chain couples TRBV7-3 to TRBJ1-1; D uncertain. CDR3 length: 16 residues. CDR1 is SGHTA and CDR2 is FQGTGA in the germline V gene. V gave up 2 bases and J gave up 5 bases, with 18 bases separating them. The CDR3 spells CASSLGNRPRGTEAFF. The CDR3 DNA is TGTGCCAGCAGCTTAGGGAACCGGCCCAGAGGGACTGAAGCTTTCTTT.

This clonotype occurred a few times. A single base separates this from a much larger clone, so it may be a read error. The J gene is TRBJ2-5, the V gene TRBV9; TRBD2 matches 7 bases. CDR3 length: 13 residues. Trimming took 5 bases from V and 9 from J; bases not matched to a gene: 10. The germline gives CDR1 SGDLS, CDR2 YYNGEE. The chain's CDR3 is CASSFREAEAQYF. The CDR3 DNA reads as TGTGCCAGCAGTTTTCGGGAGGCGGAGGCCCAGTACTTC.

This clonotype showed up many times. This chain connects TRBV24-1 to TRBJ1-3; TRBD1 agrees at 11 bases. The CDR3 extends over 16 amino acids. Per the germline V gene, CDR1 is KGHDR and CDR2 is SFDVKD. Trimming at V came to 2 bases and at J to 3 bases, leaving 2 bases not matched to a gene. The CDR3 coding sequence is TGTGCCACCAGTGATTGGACAGGGGGCTTTGGAAACACCATATATTTT. Translating gives CATSDWTGGFGNTIYF.

CDR3 loop: CASSPSGDSAYEQYF. As DNA, the CDR3 is TGCGCCAGCAGCCCCTCGGGGGACTCAGCCTACGAGCAGTACTTC. The J gene is TRBJ2-7, the V gene TRBV4-3, with a tentative D call TRBD2 (6 bases). V lost 4 bases and J 2 bases, leaving 15 bases between the germline ends. Germline CDR1 LGHNA, CDR2 YSLEER. The CDR3 loop spans 15 amino acids.

The chain couples TRBV5-1 to TRBJ2-2; 8 nucleotides match TRBD1. The V gene end was trimmed by 2 bases and the J gene end by 0 bases; junction bases not matched to a gene: 3. Germline V gene lookup returns CDR1 SGHRS and CDR2 YFSETQ. This CDR3 contains 16 residues. CDR3 sequence: CASSFTGQANTGELFF. DNA for the CDR3: TGCGCCAGCAGCTTTACGGGACAGGCGAACACCGGGGAGCTGTTTTTT.

This clonotype was detected a few times. The rearrangement uses TRBV5-6 and TRBJ2-7, with 9 bases matching TRBD1. The V gene's germline CDR1 is SGHDT and CDR2 YYEEEE. This CDR3 region has 15 residues. The V and J ends lost 3 bases and 0 bases, in that order; junction bases with no gene match: 4. CDR3 DNA: TGTGCCAGCAGCTCCCGACAGGGGGACTCCTACGAGCAGTACTTC. This codes for CASSSRQGDSYEQYF.

This clonotype was counted many times. V usage is TRBV13 and J usage is TRBJ1-5; the D gene is possibly TRBD1 (6 bases). Germline values: CDR1 PRHDT, CDR2 FYEKMQ (reference sequence). The V gene lost 3 bases and the J gene lost 5 bases, with 11 bases spanning the gap. The CDR3 covers 14 residues. The CDR3 DNA sequence: TGTGCCAGCAGCTTGAACAACAGGGATCAGCCCCAGCATTTT. This gives the protein CASSLNNRDQPQHF.

This clonotype was recorded only once. The V call is TRBV7-3, the J call TRBJ1-2; 7 nucleotides align to TRBD1. CDR1 and CDR2 from the germline V gene are SGHTA and FQGTGA. The CDR3 spans 17 residues. V was clipped by 5 bases and J by 0 bases; unmatched bases: 12. The CDR3 sequence is CASSLDPGQSPNYGYTF. The CDR3 bases are TGTGCCAGCAGCCTAGACCCGGGACAGAGCCCTAACTATGGCTACACCTTC.

This chain connects TRBV6-6 to TRBJ1-4, with TRBD1 as a possible D gene (5 bases). Trimming took off 3 bases at V and 0 bases at J, with 11 bases between the two ends. This CDR3 has 16 amino acids. Per the germline V gene, CDR1 is MNHNY and CDR2 is SVGAGI (reference sequence). The CDR3 reads CASSYLSTATNEKLFF. For the CDR3, the DNA is TGTGCCAGCAGTTATCTTTCGACAGCAACTAATGAAAAACTGTTTTTT.

J is TRBJ1-1 and V is TRBV12-3 or TRBV12-4; 9 bases map to TRBD1. The CDR3 runs 15 residues. The ends lost 4 bases at V and 0 bases at J; junction bases unmatched: 3. The CDR3 coding sequence is TGTGCCAGCAGTTCGGGACAGGGCCTGAACACTGAAGCTTTCTTT. Its translation: CASSSGQGLNTEAFF.

In DNA, the CDR3 is TGTGCCAACGCCCTGGACAGTCTCTCTGGGGCCAACGTCCTGACTTTC. Translation gives CANALDSLSGANVLTF. The V call is TRBV2, the J call TRBJ2-6, with TRBD1 as a possible D gene (6 bases). Germline assignment: CDR1 SNHLY and CDR2 FYNNEI. This CDR3 is built from 16 residues. Between the trimmed V and J ends, which lost 10 bases and 0 bases, there was a span of 16 bases. Variable domain in full (rest from reference TRBV2 and TRBJ2-6): EPEVTQTPSHQVTQMGQEVILRCVPISNHLYFYWYRQILGQKVEFLVSFYNNEISEKSEIFDDQFSVERPDGSNFTLKIRSTKLEDSAMYFCANALDSLSGANVLTFGAGSRLTVL.

The table lists this clonotype with many counts. This chain uses TRBV9 with TRBJ2-7; TRBD2 matches at 10 bases. The V gene end was trimmed by 2 bases and the J gene end by 2 bases; junction bases not matched to a gene: 4. This CDR3 comprises 15 residues. The germline CDR1 and CDR2 sequences are SGDLS and YYNGEE. The CDR3 here is CASSVGTSDTYEQYF. For the CDR3, the DNA is TGTGCCAGCAGCGTTGGGACTAGCGACACCTACGAGCAGTACTTC.

The chain couples TRBV7-9 to TRBJ2-7, with D hard to call. Germline V gene lookup returns CDR1 SEHNR and CDR2 FQNEAQ (reference sequence). Trimming stripped 5 bases from V and 7 bases from J, with 9 bases between. The CDR3 runs to 11 residues. The CDR3 region has the DNA TGTGCCAGCAGCAGGGTTTGGGAGCAGTACTTC. This codes for CASSRVWEQYF.

CDR3 loop: CSVPWGGRALQYF. DNA of the CDR3: TGCAGCGTTCCTTGGGGCGGGAGGGCCCTGCAGTATTTT. The chain carries TRBV29-1 and TRBJ2-3; 9 nucleotides align to TRBD2. The CDR3 runs to 13 residues. The V and J ends lost 5 bases and 11 bases, in that order; junction bases with no gene match: 11. The germline gives CDR1 SQVTM, CDR2 ANQGSEA.

At least ten counts were recorded for this clonotype. As DNA, the CDR3 is TGCGCCAGCAGCTTACAGGGCTGGGGGACTGAAGCTTTCTTT. It encodes CASSLQGWGTEAFF. This chain joins TRBV5-1 and TRBJ1-1; a weak D match, TRBD1 (6 bases). With 2 bases removed from V and 5 bases from J, the gap between germline ends came to 13 bases. CDR1 and CDR2 (germline): SGHRS, YFSETQ. The CDR3 runs to 14 residues.

This clonotype was observed a single time. The chain has TRBV19 and TRBJ1-2; TRBD1 agrees at 9 bases. Germline trimming cut 7 bases from V and 6 bases from J; bases unmatched to any gene: 9. Germline V CDR1 and CDR2: LNHDA, SQIVND (reference sequence). The CDR3 sequence is 14 residues long. DNA of the CDR3: TGTGCCAGTACCACGGACAGGGGAGGGAATGGCTACACCTTC. It codes for CASTTDRGGNGYTF.